The 18 T cell receptor beta chains presented below share a single source sample, sequenced in a study of T cell clones after liver transplantation. Assay: immunoSEQ multiplex PCR; the TCRdb copy retains only in-frame clones and omits some. The table shows roughly 15,000 clones, with over 90% occurring only once. Source: CD8+ T cells from blood, taken before liver transplant. All receptors come from a human donor who received a liver transplant.

V usage is TRBV4-1 and J usage is TRBJ2-1, with D unclear. The germline V gene has CDR1 MGHRA and CDR2 YSYEKL. Trimming took 1 base from V and 5 from J, leaving 3 bases between them. This CDR3 spans 12 amino acids. DNA of the CDR3: TGCGCCAGCAGCCAAGGGAACAATGAGCAGTTCTTC. Translating it yields CASSQGNNEQFF.

The rearrangement uses TRBV19 and TRBJ2-4; tentative D call: TRBD2 (5 bases). Germline V CDR1 and CDR2: LNHDA, SQIVND (reference sequence). Trimming took off 6 bases at V and 4 bases at J, with 16 bases between the two ends. The CDR3 has 15 amino acids. The CDR3 loop reads CASRAHEGYKNIQYF. In nucleotides, the CDR3 is TGTGCCAGTAGAGCGCACGAGGGCTATAAAAACATTCAGTACTTC.

The genes are TRBV27 and TRBJ1-5, with D tentatively TRBD1 (6 bases). Trimming removed 6 bases from V and 7 bases from J, with 7 bases in between. This CDR3 has 11 amino acids. Germline CDR1 MNHEY, CDR2 SMNVEV (reference sequence). DNA for the CDR3: TGTGCCAGCAGGGGGACACAGCCCCAGCATTTT. Translating gives CASRGTQPQHF.

The chain uses TRBV28 and TRBJ1-5; D is undetermined. V was trimmed by 2 bases and J by 6 bases, leaving 14 bases between them. This CDR3 comprises 15 residues. Per germline, CDR1 MDHEN and CDR2 SYDVKM. The CDR3: CASSLRQRDRQPQHF. CDR3 coding DNA: TGTGCCAGCAGTTTACGCCAACGGGATCGTCAGCCCCAGCATTTT. Drawing the rest from reference TRBV28 and TRBJ1-5, the complete variable domain is DVKVTQSSRYLVKRTGEKVFLECVQDMDHENMFWYRQDPGLGLRLIYFSYDVKMKEKGDIPEGYSVSREKKERFSLILESASTNQTSMYLCASSLRQRDRQPQHFGDGTRLSIL.

The genes are TRBV5-5 and TRBJ2-7; 9 bases map to TRBD2. Trimming at V came to 0 bases and at J to 4 bases, leaving 5 bases not matched to a gene. CDR1 and CDR2 from the germline V gene are SGHKS and YYEKEE (reference sequence). This CDR3 spans 15 amino acids. This chain's CDR3 is CASSLGAGGVYEQYF. The CDR3 nucleotides read TGTGCCAGCAGCTTGGGAGCGGGAGGTGTGTACGAGCAGTACTTC.

This clone appeared a single time. V and J are TRBV27 and TRBJ2-3, with TRBD1 identical over 9 bases. The J segment lost 4 bases and the V segment lost 4 bases, leaving 3 bases of the junction unmatched. CDR1 and CDR2 from the germline V gene are MNHEY and SMNVEV (reference sequence). The CDR3 is 14 residues long. Here the CDR3 DNA reads TGTGCCAGCAGTTCTACAGGGGGCGCAGATACGCAGTATTTT. This gives the protein CASSSTGGADTQYF.

The chain uses TRBV5-1 and TRBJ2-1, with 9 bases lining up with TRBD2. CDR1 is SGHRS, CDR2 YFSETQ, per germline. This CDR3 region has 16 residues. After removal of 4 bases from V and 6 bases from J, the junction contained 11 bases not matched to a gene. CDR3 region: CASSPPGLATLNEQFF. Here the CDR3 DNA reads TGCGCCAGCAGCCCACCGGGACTAGCTACCCTCAATGAGCAGTTCTTC.

The V and J genes are TRBV4-1 and TRBJ2-7, with a tentative D call TRBD1 (6 bases). V shed 2 bases and J shed 2 bases, with 13 bases lying between them. The germline CDR1 and CDR2 sequences are MGHRA and YSYEKL. The CDR3 length is 15 residues. The CDR3 loop reads CASSQTSRGTYEQYF. CDR3 DNA sequence: TGCGCCAGCAGCCAAACCTCCAGGGGTACCTACGAGCAGTACTTC.

The J gene is TRBJ1-1, the V gene TRBV5-4, with D hard to call. CDR1 is SGHNT, CDR2 YYREEE, per germline (reference sequence). V was pared by 2 bases and J by 8 bases, with 7 bases between. The CDR3 runs to 11 residues. CDR3 sequence (DNA): TGTGCCAGCAGCTTAAACAGCGAAGCTTTCTTT. As protein: CASSLNSEAFF.

The rearrangement links TRBV5-4 to TRBJ2-7, with 7 bases that match TRBD1. Germline V gives CDR1 SGHNT, CDR2 YYREEE (reference sequence). The CDR3 totals 14 residues. The J segment lost 3 bases and the V segment lost 0 bases, leaving 3 bases of the junction unmatched. CDR3 protein: CASSLGGTDYEQYF. For the CDR3, the DNA is TGTGCCAGCAGCTTGGGGGGGACAGACTACGAGCAGTACTTC.

V is TRBV28 and J is TRBJ2-7; D is perhaps TRBD2 (5 bases). Trimming removed 3 bases at V and 1 base at J, with 13 bases between. Germline values: CDR1 MDHEN, CDR2 SYDVKM. There are 15 residues in the CDR3. The CDR3 sequence: CASSFLRATSYEQYF. As DNA, the CDR3 is TGTGCCAGCAGTTTCCTGCGGGCAACTTCCTACGAGCAGTACTTC.

The J gene is TRBJ2-1, the V gene TRBV28; D might be TRBD1 or TRBD2, each matching 5 bases. Germline CDR1 is MDHEN and CDR2 is SYDVKM. The CDR3 extends over 17 amino acids. V was pared by 3 bases and J by 9 bases, with 24 bases between. CDR3 sequence (DNA): TGTGCCAGCAGTTTCCCGGGGACCGCGGAACCCGAGGGTGAGCAGTTCTTC. It codes for CASSFPGTAEPEGEQFF.

The rearrangement links TRBV11-2 to TRBJ2-1; TRBD2 matches 7 bases. Losses at the gene ends were 6 bases for V and 2 bases for J; bases not matched to a gene: 7. The CDR3 is 15 residues long. Germline V gives CDR1 SGHAT, CDR2 FQNNGV. CDR3 in DNA: TGTGCCAGCAGTCCCTCAGCGGGAACCTACAATGAGCAGTTCTTC. Translation gives CASSPSAGTYNEQFF.

CDR3 loop: CASTLWAEGAKNIQYF. The CDR3 DNA sequence: TGTGCCAGCACCCTTTGGGCCGAGGGGGCCAAAAACATTCAGTACTTC. J is TRBJ2-4 and V is TRBV27; TRBD1 or TRBD2 may be the D gene (5 bases each). V was trimmed by 7 bases and J by 1 base, leaving 17 bases between them. The CDR3 totals 16 residues. Germline CDR1 is MNHEY and CDR2 is SMNVEV (reference sequence).

This chain joins TRBV9 and TRBJ1-2, with a tentative D call TRBD1 (5 bases). The germline CDR1 and CDR2 sequences are SGDLS and YYNGEE. This CDR3 region has 12 residues. V lost 3 bases and J lost 8, with 11 bases in between. CDR3 sequence reads: CASSARARGYTF. As DNA, the CDR3 is TGTGCCAGCAGCGCCAGGGCGCGGGGCTACACCTTC.

The chain employs TRBV9 and TRBJ2-7; 9 bases align to TRBD2. The CDR3 consists of 14 residues. With 1 base clipped from V and 1 base from J, the junction kept 0 bases outside the gene matches. Looked up from germline, CDR1 is SGDLS and CDR2 is YYNGEE. This CDR3 is CASSVSGRSYEQYF. The CDR3 nucleotides read TGTGCCAGCAGCGTAAGCGGGAGGTCCTACGAGCAGTACTTC.

This sequence joins TRBV2 and TRBJ2-2; possible D gene TRBD1, 6 bases. Looked up from germline, CDR1 is SNHLY and CDR2 is FYNNEI. The ends were cut back, 8 bases at V and 7 bases at J, with 11 bases in the middle. The length of the CDR3 is 12 residues. CDR3 nucleotide sequence: TGTGCCAGCTCAGGGGTGGTCGGGGAGCTGTTTTTT. Encoded protein: CASSGVVGELFF.

The V gene is TRBV18, the J gene TRBJ2-7; 10 nucleotides agree with TRBD2. CDR3 length: 16 residues. Germline trimming cut 5 bases from V and 3 bases from J; bases unmatched to any gene: 10. Looked up from germline, CDR1 is KGHSH and CDR2 is LQKENI. The CDR3, as DNA: TGTGCCAGCTCAGGGGACAGGACTAGCGGAAGCTACGAGCAGTACTTC. Translation gives CASSGDRTSGSYEQYF.